This passage covers 32 T cell receptor beta chains from one sample sequenced in a study of PD-L1 blockade in urothelial cancer. Sequenced by immunoSEQ multiplex PCR; TCRdb stores in-frame clones only, minus some. The table lists tens of thousands of clones, approximately 86% of them singletons. The sample's time point: peripheral blood 6 weeks after treatment start. The source material was PBMCs, sampled around atezolizumab (anti-PD-L1) treatment. The receptors were sampled from a man in his sixties with urothelial cancer.

The chain has TRBV29-1 and TRBJ1-5; 7 nucleotides align to TRBD1. With 6 bases clipped from V and 5 bases from J, the junction kept 7 bases outside the gene matches. Germline values: CDR1 SQVTM, CDR2 ANQGSEA. The CDR3 runs 13 residues. CDR3 sequence reads: CSVLYRGDQPQHF. The CDR3 DNA is TGCAGCGTCCTATACAGGGGAGATCAGCCCCAGCATTTT.

V gene TRBV19 combines with J gene TRBJ1-4, with D unclear. V was cut by 5 bases and J by 0 bases, with 10 bases left in between. From germline, CDR1 is LNHDA and CDR2 SQIVND (reference sequence). The CDR3 covers 15 residues. The chain's CDR3 is CASSSGETTNEKLFF. CDR3 DNA: TGTGCCAGTAGTTCCGGAGAAACAACTAATGAAAAACTGTTTTTT.

This chain joins TRBV7-2 and TRBJ2-3; 7 nucleotides line up with TRBD1. Trimming removed 4 bases from V and 2 bases from J; junction bases left unmatched: 9. Germline V CDR1 and CDR2: SGHTA, FQGNSA. The CDR3 totals 16 residues. CDR3 coding DNA: TGTGCCAGCAGCTCCGGGACAGCGGCCTTCACAGATACGCAGTATTTT. Translating it yields CASSSGTAAFTDTQYF. The full variable domain, completed using reference TRBV7-2 and TRBJ2-3, is GAGVSQSPSNKVTEKGKDVELRCDPISGHTALYWYRQSLGQGLEFLIYFQGNSAPDKSGLPSDRFSAERTGGSVSTLTIQRTQQEDSAVYLCASSSGTAAFTDTQYFGPGTRLTVL.

V usage is TRBV6-5 and J usage is TRBJ1-6, with TRBD1 matching 7 bases. J lost 7 bases, V lost 2 bases, and 5 bases had no gene match. This CDR3 is built from 15 residues. The germline V gene encodes CDR1 MNHEY and CDR2 SVGAGI. CDR3 nucleotide sequence: TGTGCCAGCAGTTACGGGGGCAGGGGGAATTCACCCCTCCACTTT. Amino acid sequence: CASSYGGRGNSPLHF.

CDR3 loop: CASRTQGLNSPLHF. The CDR3 DNA sequence: TGTGCCAGCAGGACACAGGGGCTTAATTCACCCCTCCACTTT. The chain joins TRBV5-6 to TRBJ1-6; TRBD1 matches at 7 bases. There are 14 residues in the CDR3. Looked up from germline, CDR1 is SGHDT and CDR2 is YYEEEE. Trimming at V came to 5 bases and at J to 6 bases, leaving 5 bases not matched to a gene.

The chain combines TRBV27 with TRBJ2-6; D is uncertain. V was pared by 6 bases and J by 0 bases, with 9 bases between. Germline V gives CDR1 MNHEY, CDR2 SMNVEV (reference sequence). CDR3 size: 15 residues. CDR3 protein: CASRTPSSGANVLTF. Here the CDR3 DNA reads TGTGCCAGCAGGACTCCCTCCTCTGGGGCCAACGTCCTGACTTTC.

This chain uses TRBV7-3 with TRBJ2-1; D call uncertain. With 2 bases removed from V and 5 bases from J, the gap between germline ends came to 7 bases. Germline loops: CDR1 SGHTA, CDR2 FQGTGA. This CDR3 is built from 13 residues. The CDR3 protein is CASSLSQNNEQFF. The DNA of the CDR3 is TGTGCCAGCAGCTTATCACAAAACAATGAGCAGTTCTTC. The complete variable domain, with remaining parts taken from reference TRBV7-3 and TRBJ2-1, reads GAGVSQTPSNKVTEKGKYVELRCDPISGHTALYWYRQSLGQGPEFLIYFQGTGAADDSGLPNDRFFAVRPEGSVSTLKIQRTERGDSAVYLCASSLSQNNEQFFGPGTRLTVL.

The chain joins TRBV5-1 to TRBJ2-2; 13 bases are shared with TRBD2. Germline V gives CDR1 SGHRS, CDR2 YFSETQ. The CDR3 covers 19 residues. V was clipped by 4 bases and J by 1 base; unmatched bases: 10. The CDR3 region is CASSLLWTSGGRNTGELFF. DNA for the CDR3: TGCGCCAGCAGCCTCCTATGGACTAGCGGGGGCCGGAACACCGGGGAGCTGTTTTTT.

This clone appeared once. The V gene is TRBV4-1, the J gene TRBJ2-5; 9 bases are shared with TRBD2. This CDR3 comprises 17 residues. V shed 0 bases, J shed 0 bases, and the junction held 5 bases outside the gene matches. Looked up from germline, CDR1 is MGHRA and CDR2 is YSYEKL. The CDR3 sequence is CASSQDPSGGYQETQYF. For the CDR3, the DNA is TGCGCCAGCAGCCAAGATCCCAGCGGGGGGTACCAAGAGACCCAGTACTTC.

The chain has TRBV30 and TRBJ1-1, with a possible D match to TRBD1 (6 bases). This CDR3 region has 13 residues. Between the trimmed V and J ends, which lost 8 bases and 0 bases, there was a span of 13 bases. Germline loops: CDR1 GTSNPN, CDR2 SVGIG (reference sequence). CDR3 bases: TGTGCCCTGAACAGGGACATGAACACTGAAGCTTTCTTT. Residues: CALNRDMNTEAFF.

This chain connects TRBV5-4 to TRBJ1-4; D remains unclear. V was clipped by 0 bases and J by 4 bases, with 7 bases between them. CDR1 is SGHNT, CDR2 YYREEE, per germline (reference sequence). This CDR3 is 14 amino acids long. CDR3 coding DNA: TGTGCCAGCAGCTTGGGAGGGAATAATGAAAAACTGTTTTTT. This encodes CASSLGGNNEKLFF.

The genes are TRBV6-5 and TRBJ2-7; TRBD2 matches at 8 bases. CDR1 is MNHEY and CDR2 is SVGAGI in the germline V gene. The CDR3 totals 13 residues. J was trimmed by 6 bases and V by 7 bases; bases with no gene match: 8. This CDR3 reads CASTRGGSGEQYF. DNA for the CDR3: TGTGCCAGCACTCGCGGGGGGTCTGGCGAGCAGTACTTC.

The chain is built from TRBV9 and TRBJ2-1; 11 bases line up with TRBD2. The CDR3 loop spans 15 amino acids. From germline, CDR1 is SGDLS and CDR2 YYNGEE. V lost 3 bases, J lost 10 bases, and 9 bases stayed unmatched. The CDR3 nucleotides are TGTGCCAGCAGCGAGCATAGCGGGGGGGCCAGGGAGCAGTTCTTC. This sequence encodes CASSEHSGGAREQFF.

The count of this clone is one. V and J are TRBV7-6 and TRBJ2-7, with D perhaps TRBD1 (6 bases). V shed 4 bases and J shed 3 bases, with 10 bases lying between them. Looked up from germline, CDR1 is SGHVS and CDR2 is FNYEAQ. The CDR3 covers 13 residues. The CDR3 sequence: CASSSQTGYEQYF. CDR3 in DNA: TGTGCCAGCAGCTCCCAGACAGGCTACGAGCAGTACTTC.

CDR3 amino acids: CASNPGGRLLNTEAFF. The CDR3 coding sequence is TGTGCCAGTAACCCAGGGGGCCGTCTTTTGAACACTGAAGCTTTCTTT. The chain employs TRBV19 and TRBJ1-1; 8 nucleotides agree with TRBD1. CDR3 size: 16 residues. The germline CDR1 and CDR2 sequences are LNHDA and SQIVND (reference sequence). After removal of 7 bases from V and 0 bases from J, the junction contained 10 bases not matched to a gene.

The rearrangement links TRBV4-2 to TRBJ2-1; TRBD2 matches at 7 bases. Losses at the gene ends were 8 bases for V and 4 bases for J; bases not matched to a gene: 8. The germline V gene encodes CDR1 LGHNA and CDR2 YNFKEQ. The CDR3 has 14 amino acids. This CDR3 is CASDAGGGYNEQFF. The CDR3, as DNA: TGTGCCAGCGATGCTGGCGGGGGATACAATGAGCAGTTCTTC.

The chain joins TRBV11-3 to TRBJ1-4; D remains ambiguous. The CDR3 has 12 amino acids. The germline CDR1 and CDR2 sequences are SGHNT and YENEEA. V was trimmed by 6 bases and J by 6 bases, leaving 8 bases between them. CDR3 sequence reads: CASSREDEKLFF. CDR3 DNA: TGTGCCAGCAGTCGGGAGGATGAAAAACTGTTTTTT.

The chain recombines TRBV18 with TRBJ1-4; D remains unclear. CDR3 length equals 14 residues. The V end lost 6 bases, the J end lost 7 bases, and 15 bases lay between the germline ends. CDR1 is KGHSH and CDR2 is LQKENI in the germline V gene. The chain's CDR3 is CASSPRSALEKLFF. In DNA form, the CDR3 reads TGTGCCAGCTCCCCTCGGTCTGCCCTTGAAAAACTGTTTTTT.

This sequence joins TRBV4-1 and TRBJ2-3; D remains unclear. The CDR3 covers 15 residues. Per the germline V gene, CDR1 is MGHRA and CDR2 is YSYEKL. V was cut by 3 bases and J by 2 bases, with 12 bases left in between. The CDR3 region is CASSHQRLATDTQYF. The DNA for the CDR3 is TGCGCCAGCAGCCACCAGAGACTGGCCACAGATACGCAGTATTTT.

CDR3 residues: CASSLALASAYNEQFF. Written as DNA, the CDR3 is TGCGCCAGCAGCTTGGCTCTAGCGAGCGCCTACAATGAGCAGTTCTTC. The rearrangement links TRBV5-1 to TRBJ2-1, with D tentatively TRBD2 (6 bases). Trimming pared 0 bases from V and 2 bases from J, leaving 12 bases between. Per the germline V gene, CDR1 is SGHRS and CDR2 is YFSETQ. The CDR3 spans 16 residues.

By share, this clone ranks as medium-sized. This chain links TRBV7-6 with TRBJ1-1; 9 bases fit TRBD1. This CDR3 is 16 amino acids long. CDR1 and CDR2 (germline): SGHVS, FNYEAQ. The V segment lost 0 bases and the J segment 5 bases; nucleotides outside the gene matches: 7. CDR3: CASSLAGTGYGTEAFF. The CDR3 DNA reads TGTGCCAGCAGCTTAGCAGGGACAGGGTACGGAACTGAAGCTTTCTTT.

V and J are TRBV5-1 and TRBJ2-3; 15 bases fit TRBD2. This CDR3 spans 17 amino acids. Germline V gives CDR1 SGHRS, CDR2 YFSETQ. The ends lost 0 bases at V and 6 bases at J; junction bases unmatched: 5. The CDR3 DNA reads as TGCGCCAGCAGCTTGGTGGGACTAGCGGGGGGAGGTGATACGCAGTATTTT. Protein product: CASSLVGLAGGGDTQYF. Looking up the rest from reference TRBV5-1 and TRBJ2-3 gives the full variable domain: KAGVTQTPRYLIKTRGQQVTLSCSPISGHRSVSWYQQTPGQGLQFLFEYFSETQRNKGNFPGRFSGRQFSNSRSEMNVSTLELGDSALYLCASSLVGLAGGGDTQYFGPGTRLTVL.

The chain has TRBV28 and TRBJ2-7, with 7 bases identical to TRBD1. With V trimmed by 2 bases and J by 0 bases, 1 base remained unmatched. CDR1 and CDR2 from the germline V gene are MDHEN and SYDVKM. The CDR3 totals 14 residues. For the CDR3, the DNA is TGTGCCAGCAGTTTACGGGACAGCTCCTACGAGCAGTACTTC. Translation: CASSLRDSSYEQYF.

The V gene is TRBV7-9, the J gene TRBJ1-4; D is unresolved. V was pared by 6 bases and J by 5 bases, with 13 bases between. CDR3 length equals 14 residues. Per germline, CDR1 SEHNR and CDR2 FQNEAQ (reference sequence). This CDR3 is CASSMNRVNEKLFF. As DNA, the CDR3 is TGTGCCAGCAGTATGAACCGAGTCAATGAAAAACTGTTTTTT.

This chain connects TRBV5-1 to TRBJ1-4; possibly TRBD1 for D (5 bases). Germline V gene sequence: CDR1 SGHRS, CDR2 YFSETQ. V gave up 4 bases and J gave up 5 bases, with 12 bases separating them. The CDR3 contains 14 residues. CDR3 in amino acids: CASSRTGENEKLFF. Written as DNA, the CDR3 is TGCGCCAGCAGCAGGACGGGGGAGAATGAAAAACTGTTTTTT.

The V and J genes are TRBV30 and TRBJ1-1, with 7 bases identical to TRBD1. This CDR3 spans 13 amino acids. Germline V gene data show CDR1 as GTSNPN and CDR2 as SVGIG (reference sequence). The trim removed 5 bases at V and 5 bases at J, leaving 8 bases unmatched. Here the CDR3 reads CAWGGTALTEAFF. The CDR3 DNA follows: TGTGCCTGGGGGGGGACAGCTCTAACTGAAGCTTTCTTT.

Only one count was recorded for this clone. The chain recombines TRBV7-2 with TRBJ2-5; TRBD2 matches at 13 bases. CDR3 length: 16 amino acids. The germline V gene encodes CDR1 SGHTA and CDR2 FQGNSA. The trim removed 5 bases at V and 1 base at J, leaving 4 bases unmatched. DNA for the CDR3: TGTGCCAGCAGCCCGTGGACTAGCGGGGGCCAAGAGACCCAGTACTTC. It is translated as CASSPWTSGGQETQYF.

This clone was detected only a few times. V and J are TRBV9 and TRBJ2-5, with 8 positions matching TRBD1. Germline CDR1 is SGDLS and CDR2 is YYNGEE. The ends lost 4 bases at V and 3 bases at J; junction bases unmatched: 2. The CDR3 extends over 13 amino acids. The CDR3 loop is CASSRGQEETQYF. As DNA, the CDR3 is TGTGCCAGCAGCCGGGGACAGGAAGAGACCCAGTACTTC.

This clone occurred once. The chain combines TRBV5-1 with TRBJ2-7; 8 positions agree with TRBD2. In germline, CDR1 is SGHRS, CDR2 YFSETQ. V gave up 2 bases and J gave up 0 bases; unmatched junction bases: 4. This CDR3 comprises 15 residues. For the CDR3, the DNA is TGCGCCAGCAGCTTCCAGCGGGGGCCCTCCTACGAGCAGTACTTC. Amino acid sequence: CASSFQRGPSYEQYF.

This chain links TRBV2 with TRBJ2-7, with a tentative D call TRBD1 (6 bases). CDR1 and CDR2 (germline): SNHLY, FYNNEI. V lost 6 bases, J lost 6 bases, and 15 bases lay in between. The CDR3 consists of 13 residues. CDR3 sequence: CASRKQQGVEQYF. CDR3 nucleotide sequence: TGTGCCAGCAGAAAACAACAGGGAGTCGAGCAGTACTTC.

J is TRBJ2-3 and V is TRBV5-1; TRBD2 agrees at 7 bases. The CDR3 spans 12 residues. Germline V gene data show CDR1 as SGHRS and CDR2 as YFSETQ. The V gene end was trimmed by 7 bases and the J gene end by 1 base; junction bases not matched to a gene: 0. CDR3 sequence reads: CASRGGTDTQYF. The CDR3 coding sequence is TGCGCCAGCCGGGGGGGCACAGATACGCAGTATTTT.

This chain uses TRBV27 with TRBJ2-2; 9 bases align to TRBD1. This CDR3 spans 17 amino acids. With 5 bases clipped from V and 6 bases from J, the junction kept 13 bases outside the gene matches. Germline V gives CDR1 MNHEY, CDR2 SMNVEV (reference sequence). The chain's CDR3 is CASSPGTGTGRAGELFF. DNA of the CDR3: TGTGCCAGCAGTCCGGGAACCGGGACAGGGCGGGCCGGGGAGCTGTTTTTT.